What follows are 25 T cell receptor beta chains derived from one specimen sequenced in a study of blood T cell repertoires in COVID-19 (dated by TCRdb to about 2020). Receptors were amplified or captured by the immunoSEQ multiplex PCR assay. TCRdb holds this immuneACCESS table with in-frame rearrangements only. Some clones are missing; in checked studies, unresolved V genes explain under half, and the rest has no known cause. The sample has roughly 180,000 clones on record, roughly four fifths of them singletons. Roughly 7% of the sample is in the top ten clones. Sequencing was carried out using peripheral blood. All receptors come from a human donor in a cohort sampled during active COVID-19.

This rearrangement joins TRBV11-2 to TRBJ2-1; D gene unclear. With 8 bases removed from V and 6 bases from J, the gap between germline ends came to 17 bases. Germline assignment: CDR1 SGHAT and CDR2 FQNNGV. The CDR3 covers 14 residues. The CDR3 DNA follows: TGTGCCAGCGCAAGAGTCGGGTCGGCCAATGAGCAGTTCTTC. Translation gives CASARVGSANEQFF.

The CDR3: CASTRARVTYGYTF. The CDR3 coding sequence is TGTGCCAGCACCCGAGCCAGGGTTACCTATGGCTACACCTTC. This chain uses TRBV6-5 with TRBJ1-2; D might be TRBD1 (5 bases). V dropped 7 bases and J dropped 4 bases, with 16 bases sitting between them. CDR1 MNHEY and CDR2 SVGAGI come from the germline V gene. This CDR3 comprises 14 residues.

The chain links TRBV9 to TRBJ1-1, with D unresolved. Trimming took 0 bases from V and 5 from J, leaving 14 bases between them. The CDR3 spans 15 residues. CDR1 is SGDLS and CDR2 is YYNGEE in the germline V gene. This CDR3 is CASSVGGERRTEAFF. The DNA of the CDR3 is TGTGCCAGCAGCGTAGGGGGAGAACGGAGAACTGAAGCTTTCTTT.

The chain links TRBV5-4 to TRBJ2-5; a possible D gene is TRBD2 (6 bases). The V end lost 3 bases, the J end lost 4 bases, and 19 bases lay between the germline ends. The CDR3 has 16 residues. From germline, CDR1 is SGHNT and CDR2 YYREEE (reference sequence). For the CDR3, the DNA is TGTGCCAGCAGCTGGGGCGGGGCCGGGGTCGGAGAGACCCAGTACTTC. This translates into CASSWGGAGVGETQYF. The whole variable domain, remainder taken from reference TRBV5-4 and TRBJ2-5, is ETGVTQSPTHLIKTRGQQVTLRCSSQSGHNTVSWYQQALGQGPQFIFQYYREEENGRGNFPPRFSGLQFPNYSSELNVNALELDDSALYLCASSWGGAGVGETQYFGPGTRLLVL.

This sequence joins TRBV5-6 and TRBJ2-6; 7 nucleotides agree with TRBD1. Germline values: CDR1 SGHDT, CDR2 YYEEEE. V gave up 3 bases and J gave up 2 bases; unmatched junction bases: 2. CDR3 length: 15 residues. The CDR3 region has the DNA TGTGCCAGCAGCTCCGGGACAGCTGGGGCCAACGTCCTGACTTTC. It codes for CASSSGTAGANVLTF.

The V gene is TRBV10-3, the J gene TRBJ1-2, with 8 positions matching TRBD1. Trimming cost V 8 bases and J 0 bases; bases outside gene matches: 2. Germline V gene sequence: CDR1 ENHRY, CDR2 SYGVKD. The CDR3 spans 13 residues. CDR3 coding DNA: TGTGCCATCGGACAGGGCTCTAACTATGGCTACACCTTC. It encodes CAIGQGSNYGYTF.

The sample holds one count of this clone. This chain uses TRBV5-5 with TRBJ1-2; D might be TRBD1 (5 bases). CDR3 length: 13 amino acids. V was clipped by 4 bases and J by 8 bases, with 15 bases between them. Per germline, CDR1 SGHKS and CDR2 YYEKEE (reference sequence). CDR3 DNA sequence: TGTGCCAGCAGCCCGGGACTTGTCTGGGGCTACACCTTC. Protein sequence: CASSPGLVWGYTF.

The chain uses TRBV6-1 and TRBJ1-1, with a weak D call TRBD1 (6 bases). V gave up 3 bases and J gave up 3 bases, with 11 bases separating them. Germline-derived CDR1 and CDR2 are MNHNS and SASEGT. The CDR3 runs to 14 residues. The CDR3 loop reads CASSEGQGDTEAFF. The CDR3 DNA is TGTGCCAGCAGTGAGGGACAAGGGGACACTGAAGCTTTCTTT.

The chain employs TRBV2 and TRBJ2-2; 7 bases match TRBD1. J was trimmed by 4 bases and V by 1 base; bases with no gene match: 0. Looked up from germline, CDR1 is SNHLY and CDR2 is FYNNEI. This CDR3 is built from 14 residues. This CDR3 reads CASSEDRGTGELFF. The CDR3 DNA sequence: TGTGCCAGCAGTGAAGACAGGGGCACCGGGGAGCTGTTTTTT.

This clone came up a few times. This chain uses TRBV25-1 with TRBJ1-2; no clear D. Germline values: CDR1 MGHDK, CDR2 SYGVNS. This CDR3 comprises 13 residues. V dropped 0 bases and J dropped 8 bases, with 10 bases sitting between them. CDR3 in DNA: TGTGCCAGCAGTGAATATAGAGGAGACGGCTACACCTTC. Amino acid sequence: CASSEYRGDGYTF.

V usage is TRBV4-1 and J usage is TRBJ2-4, with TRBD2 matching over 14 bases. The CDR3 contains 18 residues. Per the germline V gene, CDR1 is MGHRA and CDR2 is YSYEKL. J lost 1 base, V lost 3 bases, and 5 bases had no gene match. The CDR3 spells CASSQGTSGGMAKNIQYF. CDR3 bases: TGCGCCAGCAGCCAGGGGACTAGCGGGGGTATGGCCAAAAACATTCAGTACTTC.

This clone was counted between two and nine times. V gene TRBV7-9 combines with J gene TRBJ1-2; tentative D call: TRBD1 (5 bases). Germline assignment: CDR1 SEHNR and CDR2 FQNEAQ (reference sequence). With 5 bases removed from V and 5 bases from J, the gap between germline ends came to 21 bases. This CDR3 is 16 amino acids long. For the CDR3, the DNA is TGTGCCAGCAGCCTCATTTTGGGCAGGGCCGGTTATGGCTACACCTTC. Amino acid sequence: CASSLILGRAGYGYTF.

CDR3 coding DNA: TGTGCCTGGAGTGCCGGAGAAACAGATACGCAGTATTTT. As protein: CAWSAGETDTQYF. The rearrangement uses TRBV30 and TRBJ2-3; D remains ambiguous. V shed 1 base and J shed 3 bases, with 8 bases lying between them. Germline V gene lookup returns CDR1 GTSNPN and CDR2 SVGIG (reference sequence). This CDR3 spans 13 amino acids.

The genes are TRBV25-1 and TRBJ2-4, with 10 positions matching TRBD2. The CDR3 loop spans 15 amino acids. The V gene end was trimmed by 8 bases and the J gene end by 6 bases; junction bases not matched to a gene: 10. The germline gives CDR1 MGHDK, CDR2 SYGVNS. CDR3 coding DNA: TGTGCCAGCGGGGTAGCGGGGGGCAAGGGAAACATTCAGTACTTC. This codes for CASGVAGGKGNIQYF.

The V and J genes are TRBV2 and TRBJ1-1; D unresolved. The CDR3 extends over 12 amino acids. CDR1 and CDR2 from the germline V gene are SNHLY and FYNNEI. V gave up 4 bases and J gave up 8 bases, with 11 bases separating them. CDR3 sequence reads: CASSGLWPEAFF. In DNA form, the CDR3 reads TGTGCCAGCAGTGGCCTGTGGCCGGAAGCTTTCTTT.

The V gene is TRBV6-5, the J gene TRBJ1-2; 8 bases agree with TRBD1. The germline gives CDR1 MNHEY, CDR2 SVGAGI. V dropped 3 bases and J dropped 3; count of bases not matched to a gene: 6. This CDR3 is built from 15 residues. This CDR3 is CASSYTDRGYYGYTF. CDR3 sequence (DNA): TGTGCCAGCAGTTATACTGACAGGGGATACTATGGCTACACCTTC.

The rearrangement uses TRBV27 and TRBJ2-7; tentative D call: TRBD1 (6 bases). The CDR3 covers 16 residues. Germline assignment: CDR1 MNHEY and CDR2 SMNVEV (reference sequence). V was pared by 7 bases and J by 2 bases, with 21 bases between. The CDR3 coding sequence is TGTGCCAGCAATTTTACTTCTATACAGGGAACCTACGAGCAGTACTTC. It specifies CASNFTSIQGTYEQYF.

V usage is TRBV12-3 or TRBV12-4 and J usage is TRBJ2-5; TRBD2 agrees at 7 bases. The CDR3 spans 13 residues. After removal of 7 bases from V and 4 bases from J, the junction contained 6 bases not matched to a gene. CDR3 DNA sequence: TGTGCCAGCACCTGGGCGGGGGTAGAGACCCAGTACTTC. It specifies CASTWAGVETQYF.

The V call is TRBV4-1, the J call TRBJ1-6; D gene uncertain. In germline, CDR1 is MGHRA, CDR2 YSYEKL. V was clipped by 0 bases and J by 5 bases, with 11 bases between them. This CDR3 is built from 16 residues. The CDR3 protein is CASSQESEGDNSPLHF. The CDR3 DNA sequence: TGCGCCAGCAGCCAAGAATCTGAGGGCGATAATTCACCCCTCCACTTT.

This clone was detected once. The J gene is TRBJ2-3, the V gene TRBV19; 9 nucleotides line up with TRBD1. This CDR3 has 14 amino acids. Germline V gives CDR1 LNHDA, CDR2 SQIVND (reference sequence). J was trimmed by 8 bases and V by 2 bases; bases with no gene match: 5. Here the CDR3 DNA reads TGTGCCAGTAGTATACGGGACAGGGCGGGTACGCAGTATTTT. It translates to CASSIRDRAGTQYF.

The chain links TRBV2 to TRBJ2-2; D call uncertain. The CDR3 loop spans 15 amino acids. The germline gives CDR1 SNHLY, CDR2 FYNNEI. The ends were cut back, 1 base at V and 4 bases at J, with 10 bases in the middle. Here the CDR3 DNA reads TGTGCCAGCAGTGAAGTCCGCGCATCCACCGGGGAGCTGTTTTTT. It codes for CASSEVRASTGELFF. Supplemented by reference TRBV2 and TRBJ2-2, the full variable domain reads EPEVTQTPSHQVTQMGQEVILRCVPISNHLYFYWYRQILGQKVEFLVSFYNNEISEKSEIFDDQFSVERPDGSNFTLKIRSTKLEDSAMYFCASSEVRASTGELFFGEGSRLTVL.

The chain carries TRBV27 and TRBJ1-5; 8 nucleotides agree with TRBD1. Germline V gene sequence: CDR1 MNHEY, CDR2 SMNVEV (reference sequence). This CDR3 is 15 amino acids long. Germline trimming cut 2 bases from V and 6 bases from J; bases unmatched to any gene: 6. The DNA for the CDR3 is TGTGCCAGCAGTTTAGGACAGGGTGACGGTCAGCCCCAGCATTTT. Its protein product is CASSLGQGDGQPQHF.

This rearrangement joins TRBV3-1 (or the pseudogene TRBV3-2) to TRBJ2-5, with TRBD2 matching over 7 bases. CDR1 LGHDT and CDR2 YNNKEL come from the germline V gene (reference sequence). V was pared by 0 bases and J by 4 bases, with 2 bases of the junction left unmatched. CDR3 length: 14 residues. The CDR3 reads CASSQDREGETQYF. As DNA, the CDR3 is TGTGCCAGCAGCCAAGACAGGGAGGGAGAGACCCAGTACTTC.

This clone was counted once. V and J are TRBV29-1 and TRBJ1-1; D is unresolved. CDR3 length: 13 residues. The V end lost 7 bases, the J end lost 0 bases, and 12 bases lay between the germline ends. Germline V gene sequence: CDR1 SQVTM, CDR2 ANQGSEA. The CDR3 coding sequence is TGCAGCGCCCTACCAGGCTTGAACACTGAAGCTTTCTTT. Translation: CSALPGLNTEAFF.

The chain has TRBV2 and TRBJ2-5; 8 nucleotides line up with TRBD1. Germline trimming cut 5 bases from V and 0 bases from J; bases unmatched to any gene: 11. CDR1 is SNHLY and CDR2 is FYNNEI in the germline V gene. This CDR3 is 17 amino acids long. The CDR3 sequence is CASSFPLTGEYQETQYF. CDR3 sequence (DNA): TGTGCCAGCAGTTTTCCTTTGACAGGGGAGTACCAAGAGACCCAGTACTTC.